A selection of T cell receptor beta chains follows, all from one sample in a study of cytomegalovirus exposure and HLA in healthy donors. Data came from immunoSEQ multiplex PCR; TCRdb stores just in-frame clones and leaves some out. The data show roughly 150,000 clones, roughly 91% seen once. Sequenced input: PBMCs. The receptors derive from a man aged 18 to 35 in good health and CMV-seronegative. Both conserved end residues are part of each CDR3. A D gene is named only where the DNA matches it firmly. Expanded clones are given a class, and other clones once, few, many or no size at all.

D: TRBD1
J: TRBJ1-2
V: TRBV5-1
size: .
CDR3: CASSPGQGRYGYTF
DNA: TGCGCCAGCAGCCCCGGACAGGGAAGATATGGCTACACCTTC

D: TRBD2
J: TRBJ2-2
V: TRBV27
size: .
CDR3: CASSLSLAGGAGELFF
DNA: TGTGCCAGCAGTTTATCGCTAGCGGGAGGAGCCGGGGAGCTGTTTTTT

D: TRBD1
J: TRBJ1-3
V: TRBV28
size: .
CDR3: CASSFPRTGFGNTIYF
DNA: TGTGCCAGCAGTTTCCCTCGGACAGGCTTCGGAAACACCATATATTTT

D: TRBD1
J: TRBJ2-1
V: TRBV29-1
size: .
CDR3: CSVQPGTGIDEQFF
DNA: TGCAGCGTCCAACCCGGGACAGGGATCGATGAGCAGTTCTTC

D: .
J: TRBJ2-1
V: TRBV2
size: .
CDR3: CASSTGGAYNEQFF
DNA: TGTGCCAGCAGTACCGGGGGTGCCTACAATGAGCAGTTCTTC

D: TRBD1
J: TRBJ2-4
V: TRBV6-1
size: .
CDR3: CASSEDHRGLDIQYF
DNA: TGTGCCAGCAGTGAAGACCACAGGGGGCTGGACATTCAGTACTTC

D: TRBD2
J: TRBJ2-1
V: TRBV5-4
size: .
CDR3: CASSGTSNEQFF
DNA: TGTGCCAGCAGCGGGACTAGCAATGAGCAGTTCTTC

D: TRBD2
J: TRBJ2-1
V: TRBV9
size: .
CDR3: CASSEIAGGPGNEQFF
DNA: TGTGCCAGCAGTGAGATAGCGGGAGGGCCGGGAAATGAGCAGTTCTTC

D: TRBD1
J: TRBJ1-4
V: TRBV5-5
size: .
CDR3: CASSLRGQGASIGEKLFF
DNA: TGTGCCAGCAGCTTGCGTGGACAGGGGGCGTCGATAGGTGAAAAACTGTTTTTT

D: TRBD1
J: TRBJ1-4
V: TRBV5-1
size: .
CDR3: CASSPGTGTREKLFF
DNA: TGCGCCAGCAGCCCCGGGACAGGGACTCGTGAAAAACTGTTTTTT

D: .
J: TRBJ2-2
V: TRBV28
size: .
CDR3: CASSITVHSNTGELFF
DNA: TGTGCCAGCAGTATAACAGTCCACTCGAACACCGGGGAGCTGTTTTTT

D: .
J: TRBJ2-7
V: TRBV21-1
size: .
CDR3: CASSNDGTYEQYF
DNA: TGTGCCAGCAGCAACGACGGGACCTACGAGCAGTACTTC

D: TRBD2
J: TRBJ2-7
V: TRBV13
size: .
CDR3: CASSRLAGNGPESYEQYF
DNA: TGTGCCAGCTCCAGACTAGCGGGAAATGGTCCGGAGTCCTACGAGCAGTACTTC

D: TRBD1
J: TRBJ1-2
V: TRBV19
size: .
CDR3: CASILTGTGGYTF
DNA: TGTGCCAGTATTCTTACCGGGACAGGAGGCTACACCTTC

D: .
J: TRBJ2-1
V: TRBV19
size: .
CDR3: CASSAQRRSIGNEQFF
DNA: TGTGCCAGTAGCGCCCAGAGGCGAAGCATCGGCAATGAGCAGTTCTTC

D: .
J: TRBJ1-3
V: TRBV6-1
size: .
CDR3: CASSELSRNTIYF
DNA: TGTGCCAGCAGTGAATTATCTAGAAACACCATATATTTT

D: TRBD1
J: TRBJ2-3
V: TRBV29-1
size: few
CDR3: CSVEGQGPRDTQYF
DNA: TGCAGCGTTGAGGGACAGGGGCCAAGAGATACGCAGTATTTT

D: TRBD1
J: TRBJ1-5
V: TRBV18
size: .
CDR3: CASSPPGTGNNQPQHF
DNA: TGTGCCAGCTCCCCCCCCGGGACAGGGAACAATCAGCCCCAGCATTTT

D: .
J: TRBJ2-5
V: TRBV4-1
size: .
CDR3: CASSQIGDRAGETQYF
DNA: TGCGCCAGCAGCCAAATAGGGGATAGGGCGGGGGAGACCCAGTACTTC

D: .
J: TRBJ1-1
V: TRBV27
size: .
CDR3: CASAPAGLNTEAFF
DNA: TGTGCCAGCGCGCCGGCGGGGTTGAACACTGAAGCTTTCTTT

D: TRBD2
J: TRBJ2-5
V: TRBV11-2
size: once
CDR3: CASSPGLAGIPGETQYF
DNA: TGTGCCAGCAGCCCTGGACTAGCGGGAATTCCGGGAGAGACCCAGTACTTC

D: .
J: TRBJ1-3
V: TRBV20-1
size: .
CDR3: CSARSKNTIYF
DNA: TGCAGTGCTCGCAGTAAAAACACCATATATTTT

D: .
J: TRBJ2-3
V: TRBV11-2
size: .
CDR3: CASSLSYTDTQYF
DNA: TGTGCCAGCAGCTTATCTTACACAGATACGCAGTATTTT

D: .
J: TRBJ1-2
V: TRBV6-1
size: .
CDR3: CASLQIDNYGYTF
DNA: TGTGCCAGCTTACAAATTGATAACTATGGCTACACCTTC

D: TRBD1
J: TRBJ2-2
V: TRBV18
size: .
CDR3: CASSPRGQGDYTGELFF
DNA: TGTGCCAGCTCACCACGAGGACAGGGGGACTACACCGGGGAGCTGTTTTTT

D: .
J: TRBJ2-7
V: TRBV2
size: few
CDR3: CASSGGNYEQYF
DNA: TGTGCCAGCAGTGGAGGAAACTACGAGCAGTACTTC

D: TRBD2
J: TRBJ2-3
V: TRBV7-2
size: .
CDR3: CASSSNSGGRTDTQYF
DNA: TGTGCCAGCAGCTCAAACTCGGGGGGACGCACAGATACGCAGTATTTT

D: .
J: TRBJ2-6
V: TRBV2
size: .
CDR3: CASRPAAGTSFRGANVLTF
DNA: TGTGCCAGCAGACCGGCGGCTGGCACCTCTTTTCGTGGGGCCAACGTCCTGACTTTC

D: .
J: TRBJ1-1
V: TRBV5-1
size: .
CDR3: CASSLGHVNTEAFF
DNA: TGCGCCAGCAGCTTGGGGCACGTGAACACTGAAGCTTTCTTT

D: TRBD2
J: TRBJ2-1
V: TRBV4-3
size: .
CDR3: CASSQLVPGLAGDEQFF
DNA: TGCGCCAGCAGCCAACTGGTACCGGGACTAGCGGGAGATGAGCAGTTCTTC

D: TRBD2
J: TRBJ2-3
V: TRBV4-2
size: .
CDR3: CASSQDPGGGYGSTDTQYF
DNA: TGTGCCAGCAGCCAAGATCCGGGCGGGGGGTATGGCAGCACAGATACGCAGTATTTT

D: TRBD1
J: TRBJ1-1
V: TRBV18
size: .
CDR3: CASSPGTGETEAFF
DNA: TGTGCCAGCTCACCCGGGACAGGGGAGACTGAAGCTTTCTTT

D: .
J: TRBJ1-1
V: TRBV5-4
size: .
CDR3: CASSFFGTGLGEAFF
DNA: TGTGCCAGCAGCTTTTTCGGGACTGGGTTGGGGGAAGCTTTCTTT

D: .
J: TRBJ2-1
V: TRBV5-1
size: .
CDR3: CASSLAGSGPYNEQFF
DNA: TGCGCCAGCAGCTTGGCCGGAAGCGGTCCCTACAATGAGCAGTTCTTC

D: TRBD2
J: TRBJ2-7
V: TRBV6-5
size: .
CDR3: CASSYSRASGSYEQYF
DNA: TGTGCCAGCAGTTACTCGAGGGCTAGCGGGAGTTACGAGCAGTACTTC

D: .
J: TRBJ1-1
V: TRBV29-1
size: once
CDR3: CSVKGEPNTEAFF
DNA: TGCAGCGTGAAGGGGGAGCCGAACACTGAAGCTTTCTTT

D: .
J: TRBJ2-1
V: TRBV19
size: .
CDR3: CASSQEVGGGATYNEQFF
DNA: TGTGCCAGTAGTCAAGAGGTAGGGGGAGGGGCGACATACAATGAGCAGTTCTTC

D: .
J: TRBJ2-7
V: TRBV7-9
size: few
CDR3: CASSSYSGRDYEQYF
DNA: TGTGCCAGCAGCTCCTATTCGGGCCGGGACTACGAGCAGTACTTC

D: .
J: TRBJ1-1
V: TRBV9
size: .
CDR3: CASSVAGGGMNTEAFF
DNA: TGTGCCAGCAGCGTAGCGGGGGGTGGGATGAACACTGAAGCTTTCTTT